The rows below give T cell receptor beta chains drawn from one sample of a study of cytomegalovirus exposure and HLA in healthy donors. Data came from immunoSEQ multiplex PCR; TCRdb stores just in-frame clones and leaves some out. The sample lists about 200,000 clones; 75% to 85% were seen once. Sequences were obtained from PBMCs. These TCRs come from a girl under 18 in good health and CMV-seronegative. Each CDR3 is given with its conserved first and last residue. A D gene is named only where the DNA matches it firmly. Clone size is not always given. Where it is, it says once, few, many or a class for expanded clones.

D: NA; size: NA; V: TRBV14; J: TRBJ2-3; CDR3: CASSQDWGEVTDTQYF; DNA: TGTGCCAGCAGCCAAGATTGGGGGGAGGTCACAGATACGCAGTATTTT
D: NA; size: NA; V: TRBV5-6; J: TRBJ1-5; CDR3: CASSSRLRDSNQPQHF; DNA: TGTGCCAGCAGCTCCAGACTCAGGGATAGCAATCAGCCCCAGCATTTT
D: NA; size: NA; V: TRBV5-1; J: TRBJ1-1; CDR3: CASSFKHPSTEAFF; DNA: TGCGCCAGCAGCTTTAAGCATCCCTCCACTGAAGCTTTCTTT
D: TRBD2; size: NA; V: TRBV5-1; J: TRBJ2-5; CDR3: CASSRGVPETQYF; DNA: TGCGCCAGCAGCCGGGGGGTCCCAGAGACCCAGTACTTC
D: NA; size: few; V: TRBV5-1; J: TRBJ2-1; CDR3: CASSPDSYNEQFF; DNA: TGCGCCAGCAGCCCGGACAGCTACAATGAGCAGTTCTTC
D: TRBD1; size: NA; V: TRBV15; J: TRBJ2-1; CDR3: CATSKGQGTYNEQFF; DNA: TGTGCCACCAGCAAGGGACAGGGTACCTACAATGAGCAGTTCTTC
D: TRBD2; size: NA; V: TRBV5-1; J: TRBJ2-7; CDR3: CASSGTSGSSYEQYF; DNA: TGCGCCAGCAGCGGGACTAGCGGGAGTTCCTACGAGCAGTACTTC
D: TRBD1; size: NA; V: TRBV28; J: TRBJ2-2; CDR3: CASSFFQGASGELFF; DNA: TGTGCCAGCAGTTTTTTCCAGGGGGCGTCCGGGGAGCTGTTTTTT
D: TRBD1; size: NA; V: TRBV19; J: TRBJ1-1; CDR3: CASSTGTGGNTEAFF; DNA: TGTGCCAGTAGTACGGGGACAGGGGGCAATACTGAAGCTTTCTTT
D: NA; size: NA; V: TRBV30; J: TRBJ2-7; CDR3: CAWRPGWDEQYF; DNA: TGTGCCTGGAGACCCGGGTGGGACGAGCAGTACTTC
D: TRBD2; size: NA; V: TRBV28; J: TRBJ2-3; CDR3: CASIPLAGGGTDTQYF; DNA: TGTGCCAGCATTCCCTTAGCGGGGGGTGGCACAGATACGCAGTATTTT
D: TRBD2; size: NA; V: TRBV7-2; J: TRBJ2-5; CDR3: CASSLEGLAGGSGETQYF; DNA: TGTGCCAGCAGCTTAGAGGGGCTAGCGGGAGGGTCGGGAGAGACCCAGTACTTC
D: NA; size: NA; V: TRBV4-2; J: TRBJ2-1; CDR3: CASSSEGGGSGEQFF; DNA: TGTGCCAGCAGCTCCGAGGGGGGGGGCTCGGGTGAGCAGTTCTTC
D: TRBD1; size: NA; V: TRBV6-1; J: TRBJ1-1; CDR3: CAVRTGGNTEAFF; DNA: TGTGCCGTCAGGACAGGGGGGAACACTGAAGCTTTCTTT
D: TRBD1; size: NA; V: TRBV19; J: TRBJ1-1; CDR3: CASSKRQGTEAFF; DNA: TGTGCCAGTAGTAAAAGACAGGGCACTGAAGCTTTCTTT
D: TRBD1; size: NA; V: TRBV28; J: TRBJ2-1; CDR3: CASSLGLDRFYEQFF; DNA: TGTGCCAGCAGTTTAGGTCTGGACAGGTTCTATGAGCAGTTCTTC
D: NA; size: NA; V: TRBV9; J: TRBJ2-5; CDR3: CASSVGSEETQYF; DNA: TGTGCCAGCAGCGTAGGGAGCGAAGAGACCCAGTACTTC
D: NA; size: NA; V: TRBV27; J: TRBJ2-7; CDR3: CASSLYAEAYEQYF; DNA: TGTGCCAGCAGTTTATATGCGGAGGCCTACGAGCAGTACTTC
D: TRBD1; size: few; V: TRBV5-6; J: TRBJ1-2; CDR3: CASSLDRVVIGYTF; DNA: TGTGCCAGCAGCCTGGACAGGGTAGTAATTGGCTACACCTTC
D: NA; size: once; V: TRBV7-2; J: TRBJ1-4; CDR3: CASSLLPPGPTTELFF; DNA: TGTGCCAGCAGCTTATTGCCGCCAGGCCCGACTACGGAACTGTTTTTT
D: TRBD1; size: NA; V: TRBV5-4; J: TRBJ1-2; CDR3: CASSSGQGNYGYTF; DNA: TGTGCCAGCAGCTCCGGACAGGGGAACTATGGCTACACCTTC
D: NA; size: NA; V: TRBV30; J: TRBJ2-7; CDR3: CAWSSPYEQYF; DNA: TGTGCCTGGAGTTCCCCGTACGAGCAGTACTTC
D: NA; size: NA; V: TRBV11-2; J: TRBJ2-1; CDR3: CASSLGDGGGLYNEQFF; DNA: TGTGCCAGCAGCTTAGGGGACGGAGGGGGCCTGTACAATGAGCAGTTCTTC
D: NA; size: NA; V: TRBV6-1; J: TRBJ1-2; CDR3: CASSEGFGSYGYTF; DNA: TGTGCCAGCAGTGAAGGTTTTGGTAGCTATGGCTACACCTTC
D: NA; size: few; V: TRBV5-6; J: TRBJ1-6; CDR3: CASSLGDNNSPLHF; DNA: TGTGCCAGCAGCTTGGGGGACAATAATTCACCCCTCCACTTT
D: TRBD1; size: NA; V: TRBV29-1; J: TRBJ1-2; CDR3: CSVGTGDYGYTF; DNA: TGCAGCGTTGGGACAGGGGACTATGGCTACACCTTC
D: NA; size: NA; V: TRBV5-6; J: TRBJ1-1; CDR3: CASSPQGFQAFF; DNA: TGTGCCAGCAGCCCCCAGGGGTTTCAAGCTTTCTTT
D: TRBD1; size: once; V: TRBV6-5; J: TRBJ2-7; CDR3: CATRGGTSYEQYF; DNA: TGTGCCACCCGAGGGGGCACCTCCTACGAGCAGTACTTC
D: NA; size: NA; V: TRBV7-9; J: TRBJ2-5; CDR3: CASSPSIRETQYF; DNA: TGTGCCAGCTCCCCCTCCATCAGAGAGACCCAGTACTTC
D: NA; size: NA; V: TRBV7-9; J: TRBJ2-1; CDR3: CASSLWGGNNEQFF; DNA: TGTGCCAGCAGCTTATGGGGGGGCAACAATGAGCAGTTCTTC
D: NA; size: NA; V: TRBV21-1; J: TRBJ1-1; CDR3: CASIPAPRVLRGNTEAFF; DNA: TGTGCCAGCATCCCAGCGCCCAGGGTTCTAAGGGGGAACACTGAAGCTTTCTTT
D: NA; size: NA; V: TRBV5-8; J: TRBJ2-3; CDR3: CASDSTNSDTQYF; DNA: TGTGCCAGCGATTCTACGAATTCGGATACGCAGTATTTT
D: NA; size: few; V: TRBV29-1; J: TRBJ1-2; CDR3: CSVDKGGRMTYGYTF; DNA: TGCAGCGTTGACAAAGGGGGACGTATGACCTATGGCTACACCTTC
D: TRBD1; size: NA; V: TRBV6-4; J: TRBJ2-5; CDR3: CASSDEQTGSIQETQYF; DNA: TGTGCCAGCAGTGACGAACAGACAGGGTCAATACAAGAGACCCAGTACTTC
D: TRBD1; size: NA; V: TRBV7-9; J: TRBJ1-4; CDR3: CSSSRWDRGNEKLFF; DNA: TGTTCCAGCAGCCGCTGGGACAGGGGGAATGAAAAACTGTTTTTT
D: NA; size: NA; V: TRBV23-1; J: TRBJ2-7; CDR3: CASSQAVGKLYSYEQYF; DNA: TGCGCCAGCAGTCAAGCGGTTGGCAAACTTTACTCCTACGAGCAGTACTTC
D: TRBD2; size: NA; V: TRBV7-2; J: TRBJ2-7; CDR3: CASRQAGGTYEQYF; DNA: TGTGCCAGCAGACAAGCGGGGGGCACCTACGAGCAGTACTTC
D: TRBD2; size: NA; V: TRBV5-4; J: TRBJ2-5; CDR3: CASSLGEGMLGAQYF; DNA: TGTGCCAGCAGCTTGGGGGAGGGGATGCTAGGGGCCCAGTACTTC
D: NA; size: NA; V: TRBV5-8; J: TRBJ2-3; CDR3: CASSPVGSGTDTQYF; DNA: TGTGCCAGCAGCCCCGTCGGGAGTGGGACAGATACGCAGTATTTT
D: NA; size: once; V: TRBV2; J: TRBJ1-4; CDR3: CASSAVWGIGKLFF; DNA: TGTGCCAGCAGTGCAGTGTGGGGCATCGGAAAACTGTTTTTT
D: TRBD1; size: NA; V: TRBV18; J: TRBJ2-5; CDR3: CASSPLKTGLVGETQYF; DNA: TGTGCCAGCTCACCACTAAAGACAGGGTTGGTTGGAGAGACCCAGTACTTC
D: NA; size: few; V: TRBV30; J: TRBJ1-5; CDR3: CAWSVRGGPNQPQHF; DNA: TGTGCCTGGAGTGTACGGGGTGGCCCCAATCAGCCCCAGCATTTT
D: TRBD2; size: NA; V: TRBV19; J: TRBJ2-1; CDR3: CASSIVTSGAVPLNYNEQFF; DNA: TGTGCCAGTAGTATAGTCACTAGCGGCGCAGTTCCCTTGAACTACAATGAGCAGTTCTTC
D: NA; size: NA; V: TRBV7-2; J: TRBJ2-7; CDR3: CASSLAGTYGTYEQYF; DNA: TGTGCCAGCAGCCTCGCCGGGACATATGGGACCTACGAGCAGTACTTC
D: TRBD2; size: NA; V: TRBV5-6; J: TRBJ2-2; CDR3: CASRRAGVNTGELFF; DNA: TGTGCCAGCAGACGAGCGGGGGTGAACACCGGGGAGCTGTTTTTT
D: NA; size: NA; V: TRBV7-9; J: TRBJ1-1; CDR3: CASSAPYRATEAFF; DNA: TGTGCCAGCAGCGCCCCCTACAGGGCCACTGAAGCTTTCTTT
D: TRBD1; size: NA; V: TRBV28; J: TRBJ1-2; CDR3: CASSSGTTGDYGYTF; DNA: TGTGCCAGCAGTTCAGGGACGACAGGGGACTATGGCTACACCTTC
D: NA; size: NA; V: TRBV6-1; J: TRBJ1-1; CDR3: CASSDPREVVTEAFF; DNA: TGTGCCAGCAGTGATCCCCGCGAGGTTGTAACTGAAGCTTTCTTT
D: TRBD2; size: NA; V: TRBV7-8; J: TRBJ2-7; CDR3: CASTLSRIAGGPGGEQYF; DNA: TGTGCCAGCACCCTTAGCAGGATAGCGGGAGGGCCCGGTGGCGAGCAGTACTTC
D: TRBD1; size: NA; V: TRBV6-5; J: TRBJ1-2; CDR3: CASSYSTFSGGYGYTF; DNA: TGTGCCAGCAGTTACTCGACGTTTTCAGGGGGGTATGGCTACACCTTC
D: TRBD1; size: once; V: TRBV29-1; J: TRBJ2-2; CDR3: CSVVAGGTTGELFF; DNA: TGCAGCGTTGTCGCAGGGGGCACCACCGGGGAGCTGTTTTTT
D: NA; size: few; V: TRBV4-2; J: TRBJ1-1; CDR3: CASSLSRELADTEAFF; DNA: TGTGCCAGCAGCCTATCACGGGAGTTAGCGGACACTGAAGCTTTCTTT
D: NA; size: NA; V: TRBV19; J: TRBJ1-1; CDR3: CASRDSRLTEAFF; DNA: TGTGCCAGTAGGGACAGTAGGCTCACTGAAGCTTTCTTT